This T cell receptor beta chain derives from a study of blood T cell repertoires in COVID-19. The repertoire was sequenced with immunoSEQ multiplex PCR; TCRdb's copy has only in-frame clones and lacks some. The table includes a few hundred thousand clones, about 89% detected once. This CDR3 comprises 17 residues. Germline V gene data show CDR1 as SEHNR and CDR2 as FQNEAQ (reference sequence). Trimming removed 5 bases from V and 0 bases from J, with 19 bases in between. Sequenced: peripheral blood. The chain employs TRBV7-9 and TRBJ1-2; D uncertain. The origin of this receptor is a man between 18 and 35 years old who had recovered from COVID-19. The CDR3, as DNA: TGTGCCAGCAGCCCACGAACTCGGTCTTCCCCTAACTATGGCTACACCTTC. Translation gives CASSPRTRSSPNYGYTF.